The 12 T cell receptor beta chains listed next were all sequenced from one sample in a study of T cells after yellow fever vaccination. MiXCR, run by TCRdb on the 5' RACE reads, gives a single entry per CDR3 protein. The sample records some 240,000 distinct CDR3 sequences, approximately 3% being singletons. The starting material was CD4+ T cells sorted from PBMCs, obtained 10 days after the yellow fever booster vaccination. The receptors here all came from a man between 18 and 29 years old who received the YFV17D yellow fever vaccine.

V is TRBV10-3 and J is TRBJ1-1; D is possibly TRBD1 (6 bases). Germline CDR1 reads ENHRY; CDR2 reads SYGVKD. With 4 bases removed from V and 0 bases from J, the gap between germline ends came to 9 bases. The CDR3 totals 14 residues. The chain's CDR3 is CAISVGGMNTEAFF. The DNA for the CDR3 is TGTGCCATCAGTGTCGGGGGCATGAACACTGAAGCTTTCTTT.

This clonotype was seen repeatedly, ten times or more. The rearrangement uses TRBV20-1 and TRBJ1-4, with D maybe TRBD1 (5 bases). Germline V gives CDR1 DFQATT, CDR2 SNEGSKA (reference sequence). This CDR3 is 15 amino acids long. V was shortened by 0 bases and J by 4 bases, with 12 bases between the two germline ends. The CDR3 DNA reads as TGCAGTGCTAGAGATGGGACGGGCTTTAATGAAAAACTGTTTTTT. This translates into CSARDGTGFNEKLFF.

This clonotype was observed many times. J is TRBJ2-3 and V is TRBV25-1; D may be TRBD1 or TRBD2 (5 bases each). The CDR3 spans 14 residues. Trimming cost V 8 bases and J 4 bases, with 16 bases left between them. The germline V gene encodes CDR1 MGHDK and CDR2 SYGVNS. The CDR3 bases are TGTGCCAGCTCCGGGACGCAAAACGCAGATACGCAGTATTTT. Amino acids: CASSGTQNADTQYF.

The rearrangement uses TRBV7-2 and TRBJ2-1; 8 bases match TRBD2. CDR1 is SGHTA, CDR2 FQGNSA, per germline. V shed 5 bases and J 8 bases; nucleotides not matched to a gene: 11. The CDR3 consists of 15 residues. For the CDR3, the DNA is TGTGCCAGCAGCCCCTATACCGGACTAGCCGATGAGCAGTTCTTC. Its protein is CASSPYTGLADEQFF.

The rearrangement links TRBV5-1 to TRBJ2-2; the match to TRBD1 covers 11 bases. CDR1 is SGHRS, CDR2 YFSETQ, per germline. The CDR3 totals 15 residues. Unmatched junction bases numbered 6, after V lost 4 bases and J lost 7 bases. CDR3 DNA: TGCGCCAGCAGCGAGGACAGGGGGCCGGGCGGGGAGCTGTTTTTT. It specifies CASSEDRGPGGELFF.

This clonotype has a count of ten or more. As DNA, the CDR3 is TGTGCCAGCAGCCAACGACGGGGGGACTATGGCTACACCTTC. This sequence encodes CASSQRRGDYGYTF. This sequence joins TRBV11-2 and TRBJ1-2, with D perhaps matching TRBD1 (5 bases). This CDR3 is 14 amino acids long. V was shortened by 5 bases and J by 3 bases, with 13 bases between the two germline ends. Germline CDR1 SGHAT, CDR2 FQNNGV.

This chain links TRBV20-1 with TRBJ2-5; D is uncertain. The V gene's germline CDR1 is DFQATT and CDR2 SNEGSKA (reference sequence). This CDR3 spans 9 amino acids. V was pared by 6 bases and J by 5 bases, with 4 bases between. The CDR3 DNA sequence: TGCAGTGCCGGGGAGACCCAGTACTTC. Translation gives CSAGETQYF.

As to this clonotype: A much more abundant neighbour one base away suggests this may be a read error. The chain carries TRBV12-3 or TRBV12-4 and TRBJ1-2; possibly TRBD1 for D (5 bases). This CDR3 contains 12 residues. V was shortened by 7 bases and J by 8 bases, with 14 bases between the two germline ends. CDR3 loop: CASTSRGYGYTF. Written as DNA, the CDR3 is TGTGCCAGCACCTCGCGGGGCTACGGCTACACCTTC.

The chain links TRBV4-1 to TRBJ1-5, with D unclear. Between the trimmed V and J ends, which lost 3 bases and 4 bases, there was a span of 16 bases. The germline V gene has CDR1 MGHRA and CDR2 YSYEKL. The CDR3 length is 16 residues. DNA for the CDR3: TGCGCCAGCAGCCACCCCATGGGAGAGCGGAATCAGCCCCAGCATTTT. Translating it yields CASSHPMGERNQPQHF.

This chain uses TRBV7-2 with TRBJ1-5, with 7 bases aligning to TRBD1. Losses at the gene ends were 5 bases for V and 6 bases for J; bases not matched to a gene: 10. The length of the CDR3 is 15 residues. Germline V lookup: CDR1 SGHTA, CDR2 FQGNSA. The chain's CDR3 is CASSPWEGGGQPQHF. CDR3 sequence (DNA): TGTGCCAGCAGCCCATGGGAAGGGGGCGGTCAGCCCCAGCATTTT.

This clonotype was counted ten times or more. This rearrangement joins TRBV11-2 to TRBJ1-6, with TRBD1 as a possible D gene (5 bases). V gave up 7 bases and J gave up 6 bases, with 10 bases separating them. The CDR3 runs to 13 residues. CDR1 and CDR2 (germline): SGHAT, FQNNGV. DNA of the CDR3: TGTGCCAGCACGGGGGACTTTAATTCACCCCTCCACTTT. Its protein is CASTGDFNSPLHF. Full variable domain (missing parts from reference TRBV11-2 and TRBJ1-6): EAGVAQSPRYKIIEKRQSVAFWCNPISGHATLYWYQQILGQGPKLLIQFQNNGVVDDSQLPKDRFSAERLKGVDSTLKIQPAKLEDSAVYLCASTGDFNSPLHFGNGTRLTVT.

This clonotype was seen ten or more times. The CDR3 reads CASSLNRVSDTQYF. The CDR3 bases are TGCGCCAGCAGCTTGAACAGGGTTTCAGATACGCAGTATTTT. This rearrangement joins TRBV5-1 to TRBJ2-3; maybe TRBD1 (6 bases). Trimming cost V 1 base and J 4 bases, with 10 bases left between them. CDR3 length: 14 amino acids. Germline V gene data show CDR1 as SGHRS and CDR2 as YFSETQ. The entire variable domain, with the rest obtained from reference TRBV5-1 and TRBJ2-3, is as follows: KAGVTQTPRYLIKTRGQQVTLSCSPISGHRSVSWYQQTPGQGLQFLFEYFSETQRNKGNFPGRFSGRQFSNSRSEMNVSTLELGDSALYLCASSLNRVSDTQYFGPGTRLTVL.